The next 10 T cell receptor beta chains were all read from a single sample in a study of CD8 T cells in ankylosing spondylitis. TCRdb redid the calling of the 5' RACE reads with MiXCR, one entry per CDR3 protein. The data show under 150,000 distinct CDR3 sequences, 9.3% seen once. The source material was blood, either unsorted or a sorted T cell fraction (not recorded which). These receptor sequences come from a male donor with ankylosing spondylitis or in good health (not recorded which).

This clonotype has at least ten counts. V and J are TRBV20-1 and TRBJ2-7; D gene uncertain. The V gene lost 1 base and the J gene lost 6 bases, with 13 bases spanning the gap. Germline V CDR1 and CDR2: DFQATT, SNEGSKA (reference sequence). This CDR3 is built from 13 residues. The CDR3 sequence: CSARVKGNFEQYF. The CDR3 DNA is TGCAGTGCTAGAGTGAAGGGTAACTTCGAGCAGTACTTC.

Ten or more counts support this clonotype. DNA for the CDR3: TGCAGTGCTCACCGGGAGTCGCAGTACTTC. Translating it yields CSAHRESQYF. The V gene is TRBV20-1, the J gene TRBJ2-7, with D possibly TRBD2 on 6 matching bases. Germline CDR1 and CDR2: DFQATT and SNEGSKA (reference sequence). The CDR3 loop spans 10 amino acids. The V gene lost 5 bases and the J gene lost 9 bases, with 11 bases spanning the gap.

In its sample, this clonotype was seen many times. The chain employs TRBV20-1 and TRBJ2-1; weak D call: TRBD2 (6 bases). Between the trimmed V and J ends, which lost 1 base and 8 bases, there was a span of 9 bases. The CDR3 extends over 12 amino acids. Germline V gives CDR1 DFQATT, CDR2 SNEGSKA (reference sequence). CDR3 loop: CSARGLVHEQFF. In nucleotides, the CDR3 is TGCAGTGCTAGAGGACTAGTTCATGAGCAGTTCTTC.

This clonotype was found many times. The chain employs TRBV28 and TRBJ2-7, with TRBD1 identical over 7 bases. The germline V gene encodes CDR1 MDHEN and CDR2 SYDVKM. The CDR3 has 16 amino acids. The V gene end was trimmed by 3 bases and the J gene end by 0 bases; junction bases not matched to a gene: 8. CDR3 loop: CASSFRQGVSSYEQYF. The CDR3 DNA reads as TGTGCCAGCAGTTTTCGACAGGGCGTTAGCTCCTACGAGCAGTACTTC.

In its sample, this clonotype was seen many times. The gene calls are TRBV20-1 and TRBJ2-7, with 16 bases fitting TRBD2. CDR3 length: 16 residues. V shed 3 bases and J 0 bases; nucleotides not matched to a gene: 2. The germline CDR1 and CDR2 sequences are DFQATT and SNEGSKA (reference sequence). CDR3 protein: CSARGLAGGDSYEQYF. The CDR3 DNA reads as TGCAGTGCTAGGGGACTAGCGGGAGGGGACTCCTACGAGCAGTACTTC.

This clonotype was found many times. One end of the junction fails to match germline, which may point to a read error. The rearrangement joins TRBV7-2 to TRBJ2-1, with a weak D call TRBD2 (5 bases). The CDR3 extends over 15 amino acids. The germline gives CDR1 SGHTA, CDR2 FQGNSA. CDR3 sequence: CASSYLERRYSEQFF. The CDR3 DNA reads as TGTGCCAGCAGCTATTTGGAGCGGAGGTACAGTGAGCAGTTCTTC.

This clonotype was seen a handful of times. The rearrangement links TRBV20-1 to TRBJ2-2; 7 bases agree with TRBD1. The CDR3 has 14 residues. The J segment lost 5 bases and the V segment lost 0 bases, leaving 3 bases of the junction unmatched. The V gene's germline CDR1 is DFQATT and CDR2 SNEGSKA (reference sequence). For the CDR3, the DNA is TGCAGTGCTAGAGAGTGGGACAGAACCGGGGAGCTGTTTTTT. This sequence encodes CSAREWDRTGELFF.

This clonotype was seen many times. The V gene is TRBV5-5, the J gene TRBJ2-3; D gene unclear. Germline values: CDR1 SGHKS, CDR2 YYEKEE (reference sequence). V lost 6 bases and J 2 bases, leaving 7 bases between the germline ends. The length of the CDR3 is 12 residues. This CDR3 is CASTFNTDTQYF. The CDR3 bases are TGTGCCAGCACCTTCAACACAGATACGCAGTATTTT.

This clonotype has at least ten counts. The rearrangement joins TRBV12-3 or TRBV12-4 to TRBJ2-7; D gene ambiguous. Trimming cost V 0 bases and J 5 bases, with 8 bases left between them. The CDR3 has 13 residues. The CDR3, as DNA: TGTGCCAGCAGTTTAGCCCCACATAACGAGCAGTACTTC. Translated: CASSLAPHNEQYF.

This clonotype was observed many times. The chain uses TRBV4-3 and TRBJ2-3; the D is unclear. The germline V and J ends were trimmed by 5 bases and 6 bases, with 12 bases remaining between them. The length of the CDR3 is 13 residues. Germline assignment: CDR1 LGHNA and CDR2 YSLEER. In nucleotides, the CDR3 is TGCGCCAGCAGCGCCCGGCGTCCGGATACGCAGTATTTT. It codes for CASSARRPDTQYF.